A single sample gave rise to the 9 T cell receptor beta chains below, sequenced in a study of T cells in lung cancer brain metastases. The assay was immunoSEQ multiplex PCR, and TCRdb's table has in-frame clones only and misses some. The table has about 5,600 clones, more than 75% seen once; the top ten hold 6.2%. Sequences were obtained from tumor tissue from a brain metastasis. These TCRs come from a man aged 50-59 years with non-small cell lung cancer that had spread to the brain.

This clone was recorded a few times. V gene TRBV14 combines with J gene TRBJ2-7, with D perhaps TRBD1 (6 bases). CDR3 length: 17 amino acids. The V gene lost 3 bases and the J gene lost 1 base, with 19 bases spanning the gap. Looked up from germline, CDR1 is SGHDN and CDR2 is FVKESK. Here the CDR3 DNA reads TGTGCCAGCAGCCAGCTAACACACAACAGGGATTCCTACGAGCAGTACTTC. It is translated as CASSQLTHNRDSYEQYF.

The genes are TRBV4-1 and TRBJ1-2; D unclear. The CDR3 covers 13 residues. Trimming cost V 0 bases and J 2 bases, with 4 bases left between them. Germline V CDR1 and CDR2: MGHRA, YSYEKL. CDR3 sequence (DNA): TGCGCCAGCAGCCAAGATGGGAACTATGGCTACACCTTC. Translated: CASSQDGNYGYTF.

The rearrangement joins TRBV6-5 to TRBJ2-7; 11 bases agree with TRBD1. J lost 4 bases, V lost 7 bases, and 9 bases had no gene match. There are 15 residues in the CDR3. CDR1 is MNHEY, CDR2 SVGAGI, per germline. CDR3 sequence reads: CASKPGTGGGYEQYF. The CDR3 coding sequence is TGTGCCAGCAAACCCGGGACAGGGGGTGGTTACGAGCAGTACTTC.

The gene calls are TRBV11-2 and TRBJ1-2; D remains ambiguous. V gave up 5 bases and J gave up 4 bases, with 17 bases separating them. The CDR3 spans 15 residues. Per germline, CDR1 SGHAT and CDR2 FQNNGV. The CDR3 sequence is CASSLELTSTYGYTF. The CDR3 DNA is TGTGCCAGCAGCCTGGAACTCACCAGTACCTATGGCTACACCTTC.

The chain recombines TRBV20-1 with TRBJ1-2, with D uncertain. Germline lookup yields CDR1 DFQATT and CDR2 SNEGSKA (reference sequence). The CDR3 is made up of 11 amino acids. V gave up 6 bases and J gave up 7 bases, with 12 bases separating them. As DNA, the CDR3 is TGCAGTGCATACCATTATCCTGGCTACACCTTC. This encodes CSAYHYPGYTF.

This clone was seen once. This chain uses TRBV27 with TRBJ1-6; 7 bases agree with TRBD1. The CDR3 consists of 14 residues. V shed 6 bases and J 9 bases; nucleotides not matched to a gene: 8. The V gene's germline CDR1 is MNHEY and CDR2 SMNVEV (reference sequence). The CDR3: CASRTDRRTSPLHF. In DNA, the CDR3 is TGTGCCAGCAGGACGGACAGGAGGACTTCACCCCTCCACTTT.

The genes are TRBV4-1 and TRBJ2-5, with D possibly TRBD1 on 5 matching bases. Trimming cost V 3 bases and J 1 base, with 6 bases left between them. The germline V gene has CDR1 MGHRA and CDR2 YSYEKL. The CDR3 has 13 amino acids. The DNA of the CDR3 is TGCGCCAGCAGCCAGCAGGGCCAAGAGACCCAGTACTTC. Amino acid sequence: CASSQQGQETQYF.

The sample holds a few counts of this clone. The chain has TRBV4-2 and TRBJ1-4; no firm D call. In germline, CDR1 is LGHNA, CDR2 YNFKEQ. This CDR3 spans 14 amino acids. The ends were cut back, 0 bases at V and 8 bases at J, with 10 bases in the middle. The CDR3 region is CASSQENQKEKLFF. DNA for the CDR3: TGTGCCAGCAGCCAAGAAAATCAGAAGGAAAAACTGTTTTTT.

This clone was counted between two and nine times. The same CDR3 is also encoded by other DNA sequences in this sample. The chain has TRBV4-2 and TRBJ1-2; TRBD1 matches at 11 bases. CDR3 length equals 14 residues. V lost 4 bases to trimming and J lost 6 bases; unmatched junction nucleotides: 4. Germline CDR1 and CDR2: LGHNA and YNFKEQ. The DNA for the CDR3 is TGTGCCAGCAGCCCTGGACAGGGGGCCGATGGCTACACCTTC. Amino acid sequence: CASSPGQGADGYTF.